The 2 T cell receptor beta chains in this list originate from one sample, sequenced in a study of early T cells in non-severe SARS-CoV-2 infection. TCRdb called the 5' RACE reads again in MiXCR, with one record for every CDR3 protein. The sample yields tens of thousands of distinct CDR3 sequences, about 11% seen once. This specimen was whole blood, taken at baseline. The source is an adult who was a healthcare worker with PCR-confirmed SARS-CoV-2 infection or an uninfected control (not recorded which).

Here the CDR3 reads CASSGRPGQGLYNEQFF. DNA of the CDR3: TGTGCCAGCAGCGGGCGACCGGGACAGGGTTTGTACAATGAGCAGTTCTTC. This rearrangement joins TRBV11-1 to TRBJ2-1; 9 bases line up with TRBD1. V shed 5 bases and J 4 bases; nucleotides not matched to a gene: 12. The V gene's germline CDR1 is SGHAT and CDR2 FQDESV (reference sequence). This CDR3 is 17 amino acids long.

Here the CDR3 DNA reads TGTGCCAGCAGCTTAGGGCCATTCTCATCCTACGAGCAGTACTTC. It yields the protein CASSLGPFSSYEQYF. V is TRBV5-6 and J is TRBJ2-7; D gene unclear. V was trimmed by 2 bases and J by 1 base, leaving 13 bases between them. CDR1 and CDR2 (germline): SGHDT, YYEEEE. The CDR3 extends over 15 amino acids. The full variable domain, rest sourced from reference TRBV5-6 and TRBJ2-7, is DAGVTQSPTHLIKTRGQQVTLRCSPKSGHDTVSWYQQALGQGPQFIFQYYEEEERQRGNFPDRFSGHQFPNYSSELNVNALLLGDSALYLCASSLGPFSSYEQYFGPGTRLTVT.